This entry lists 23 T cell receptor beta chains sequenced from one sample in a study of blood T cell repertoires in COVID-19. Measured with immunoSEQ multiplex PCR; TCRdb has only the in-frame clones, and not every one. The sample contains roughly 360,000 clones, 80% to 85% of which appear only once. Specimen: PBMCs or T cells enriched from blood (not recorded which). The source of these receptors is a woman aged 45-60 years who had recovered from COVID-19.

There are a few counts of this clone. This CDR3 reads CASRLFDSTRSHEQFF. As DNA, the CDR3 is TGTGCCAGCAGACTATTTGACAGTACCCGTAGCCATGAGCAGTTCTTC. V usage is TRBV2 and J usage is TRBJ2-1, with D perhaps TRBD1 (5 bases). Germline assignment: CDR1 SNHLY and CDR2 FYNNEI. This CDR3 has 16 residues. The V end was cut by 6 bases, the J end by 8 bases, with 23 bases between.

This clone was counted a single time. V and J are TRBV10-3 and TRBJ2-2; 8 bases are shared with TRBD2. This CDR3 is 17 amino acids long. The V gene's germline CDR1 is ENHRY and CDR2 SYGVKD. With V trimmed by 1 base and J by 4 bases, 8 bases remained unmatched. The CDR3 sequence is CAISELSREVGTGELFF. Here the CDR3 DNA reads TGTGCCATCAGTGAGTTGTCGCGGGAGGTTGGCACCGGGGAGCTGTTTTTT.

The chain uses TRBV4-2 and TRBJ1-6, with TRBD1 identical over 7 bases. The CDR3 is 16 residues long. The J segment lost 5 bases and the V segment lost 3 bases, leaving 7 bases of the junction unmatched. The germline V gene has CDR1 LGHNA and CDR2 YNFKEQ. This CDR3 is CASSQQTTGDNSPLHF. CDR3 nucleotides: TGTGCCAGCAGCCAGCAGACTACAGGGGATAATTCACCCCTCCACTTT.

DNA for the CDR3: TGTGCCAGCAGCTTGGTATTAGAGCTAGATACGCAGTATTTT. Translated, it gives CASSLVLELDTQYF. V gene TRBV5-5 combines with J gene TRBJ2-3; unclear D gene. Germline V gene data show CDR1 as SGHKS and CDR2 as YYEKEE (reference sequence). The length of the CDR3 is 14 residues. V lost 0 bases and J 5 bases, leaving 10 bases between the germline ends. Full variable domain (missing parts from reference TRBV5-5 and TRBJ2-3): DAGVTQSPTHLIKTRGQQVTLRCSPISGHKSVSWYQQVLGQGPQFIFQYYEKEERGRGNFPDRFSARQFPNYSSELNVNALLLGDSALYLCASSLVLELDTQYFGPGTRLTVL.

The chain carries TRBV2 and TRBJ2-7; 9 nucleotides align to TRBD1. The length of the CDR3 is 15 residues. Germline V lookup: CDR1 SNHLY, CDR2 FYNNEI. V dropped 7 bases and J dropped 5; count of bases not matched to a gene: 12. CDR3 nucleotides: TGTGCCAGCAACCTTCGACAGGGGGGGACTAACGAGCAGTACTTC. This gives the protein CASNLRQGGTNEQYF.

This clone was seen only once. CDR3 bases: TGTGCCAGCAGTCGAACCCGGACAGGGAGTAATTCACCCCTCCACTTT. This encodes CASSRTRTGSNSPLHF. This rearrangement joins TRBV28 to TRBJ1-6; 8 bases match TRBD1. Germline CDR1 MDHEN, CDR2 SYDVKM. The CDR3 consists of 16 residues. V shed 5 bases and J 6 bases; nucleotides not matched to a gene: 9.

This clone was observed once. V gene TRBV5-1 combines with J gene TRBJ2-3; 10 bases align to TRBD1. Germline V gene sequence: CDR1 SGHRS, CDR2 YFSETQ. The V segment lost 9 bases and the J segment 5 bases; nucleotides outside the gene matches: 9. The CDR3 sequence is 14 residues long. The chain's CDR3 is CATTTGGYGDTQYF. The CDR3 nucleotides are TGCGCCACCACGACAGGGGGCTATGGAGATACGCAGTATTTT.

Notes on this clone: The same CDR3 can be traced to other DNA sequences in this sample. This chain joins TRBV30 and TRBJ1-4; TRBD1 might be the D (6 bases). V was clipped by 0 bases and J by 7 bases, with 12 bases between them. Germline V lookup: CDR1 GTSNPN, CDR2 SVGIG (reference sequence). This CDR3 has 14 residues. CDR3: CAWSVRGAGEKLFF. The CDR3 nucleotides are TGTGCCTGGAGTGTACGGGGGGCTGGTGAAAAACTGTTTTTT. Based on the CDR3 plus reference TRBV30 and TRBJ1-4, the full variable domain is SQTIHQWPATLVQPVGSPLSLECTVEGTSNPNLYWYRQAAGRGLQLLFYSVGIGQISSEVPQNLSASRPQDRQFILSSKKLLLSDSGFYLCAWSVRGAGEKLFFGSGTQLSVL.

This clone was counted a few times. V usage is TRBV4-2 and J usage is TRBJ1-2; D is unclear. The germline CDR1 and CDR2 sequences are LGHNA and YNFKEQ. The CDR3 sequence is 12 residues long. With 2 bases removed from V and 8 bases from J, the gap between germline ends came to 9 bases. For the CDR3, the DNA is TGTGCCAGCAGCCAAAGCGGGTCCGGCTACACCTTC. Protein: CASSQSGSGYTF.

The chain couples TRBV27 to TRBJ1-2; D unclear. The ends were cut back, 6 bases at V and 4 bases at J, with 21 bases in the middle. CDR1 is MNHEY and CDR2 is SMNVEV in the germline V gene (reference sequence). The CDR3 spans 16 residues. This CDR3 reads CASRTRDPQPLYGYTF. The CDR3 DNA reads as TGTGCCAGCAGGACCCGGGATCCCCAACCCCTCTATGGCTACACCTTC.

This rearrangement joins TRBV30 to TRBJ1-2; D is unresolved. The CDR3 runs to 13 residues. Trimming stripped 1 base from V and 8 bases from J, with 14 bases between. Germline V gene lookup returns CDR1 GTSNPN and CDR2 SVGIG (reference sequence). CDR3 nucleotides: TGTGCCTGGAGTGGATCAACAGTGTGGGGCTACACCTTC. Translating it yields CAWSGSTVWGYTF. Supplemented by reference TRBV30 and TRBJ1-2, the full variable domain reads SQTIHQWPATLVQPVGSPLSLECTVEGTSNPNLYWYRQAAGRGLQLLFYSVGIGQISSEVPQNLSASRPQDRQFILSSKKLLLSDSGFYLCAWSGSTVWGYTFGSGTRLTVV.

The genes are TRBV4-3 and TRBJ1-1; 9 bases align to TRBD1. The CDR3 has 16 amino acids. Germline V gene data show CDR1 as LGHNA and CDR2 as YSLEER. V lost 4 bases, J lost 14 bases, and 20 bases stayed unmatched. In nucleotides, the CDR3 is TGCGCCAGCAGCCCGGATCGGGCCACAGGGGGCTCGGTTGGCTTCTTT. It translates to CASSPDRATGGSVGFF.

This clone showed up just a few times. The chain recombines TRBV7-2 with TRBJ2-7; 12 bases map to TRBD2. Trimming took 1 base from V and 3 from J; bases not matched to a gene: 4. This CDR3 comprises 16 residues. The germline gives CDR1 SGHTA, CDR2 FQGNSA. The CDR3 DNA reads TGTGCCAGCAGCTTAGGGGGACTAGCGGGTCGCTACGAGCAGTACTTC. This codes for CASSLGGLAGRYEQYF.

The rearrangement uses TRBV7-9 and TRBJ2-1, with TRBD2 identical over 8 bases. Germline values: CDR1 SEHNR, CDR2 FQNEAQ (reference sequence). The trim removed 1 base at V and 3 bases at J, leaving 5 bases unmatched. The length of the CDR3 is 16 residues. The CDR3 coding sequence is TGTGCCAGCAGCTTAGTGGTAGCGGGAAGCTACAATGAGCAGTTCTTC. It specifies CASSLVVAGSYNEQFF.

CDR3 protein: CASSIAGGGWGNQPQHF. DNA of the CDR3: TGTGCCAGTAGTATAGCCGGAGGGGGCTGGGGCAATCAGCCCCAGCATTTT. The chain joins TRBV19 to TRBJ1-5; 7 bases fit TRBD1. The CDR3 spans 17 residues. Trimming at V came to 1 base and at J to 2 bases, leaving 8 bases not matched to a gene. Germline V gives CDR1 LNHDA, CDR2 SQIVND (reference sequence). The full variable domain, with the rest looked up from reference TRBV19 and TRBJ1-5, is DGGITQSPKYLFRKEGQNVTLSCEQNLNHDAMYWYRQDPGQGLRLIYYSQIVNDFQKGDIAEGYSVSREKKESFPLTVTSAQKNPTAFYLCASSIAGGGWGNQPQHFGDGTRLSIL.

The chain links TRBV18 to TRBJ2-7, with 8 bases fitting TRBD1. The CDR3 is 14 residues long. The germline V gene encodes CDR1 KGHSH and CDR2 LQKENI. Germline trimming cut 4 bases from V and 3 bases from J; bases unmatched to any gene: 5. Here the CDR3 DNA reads TGTGCCAGCTCACTGGGACAGGAAGGCTACGAGCAGTACTTC. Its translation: CASSLGQEGYEQYF.

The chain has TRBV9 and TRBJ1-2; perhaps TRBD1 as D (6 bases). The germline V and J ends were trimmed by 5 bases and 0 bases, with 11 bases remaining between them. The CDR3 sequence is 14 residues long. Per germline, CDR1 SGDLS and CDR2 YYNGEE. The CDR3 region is CASSGQGTNYGYTF. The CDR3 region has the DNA TGTGCCAGCAGTGGGCAGGGGACTAACTATGGCTACACCTTC.

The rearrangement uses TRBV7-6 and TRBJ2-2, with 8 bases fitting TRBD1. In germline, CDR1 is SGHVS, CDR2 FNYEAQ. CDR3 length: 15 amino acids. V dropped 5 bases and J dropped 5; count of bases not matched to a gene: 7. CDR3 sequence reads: CASSPSTGGTGELFF. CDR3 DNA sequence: TGTGCCAGCAGCCCCTCCACAGGGGGAACCGGGGAGCTGTTTTTT.

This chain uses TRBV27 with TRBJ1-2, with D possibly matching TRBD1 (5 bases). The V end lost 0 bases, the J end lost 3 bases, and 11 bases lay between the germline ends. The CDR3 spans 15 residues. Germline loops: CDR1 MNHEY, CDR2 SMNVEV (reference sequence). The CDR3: CASSLSGDRYYGYTF. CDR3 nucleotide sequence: TGTGCCAGCAGTTTATCGGGCGACAGATACTATGGCTACACCTTC.

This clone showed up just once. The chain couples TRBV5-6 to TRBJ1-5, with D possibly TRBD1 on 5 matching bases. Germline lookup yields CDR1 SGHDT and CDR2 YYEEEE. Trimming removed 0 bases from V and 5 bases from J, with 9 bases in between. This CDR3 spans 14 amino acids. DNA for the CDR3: TGTGCCAGCAGCTTGGCCTTAGGGGATCAGCCCCAGCATTTT. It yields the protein CASSLALGDQPQHF.

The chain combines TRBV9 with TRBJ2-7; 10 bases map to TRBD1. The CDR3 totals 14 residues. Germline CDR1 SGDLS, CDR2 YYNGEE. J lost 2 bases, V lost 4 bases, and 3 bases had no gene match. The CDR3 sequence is CASSQGQGAYEQYF. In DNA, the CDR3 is TGTGCCAGCAGCCAAGGACAGGGGGCCTACGAGCAGTACTTC.

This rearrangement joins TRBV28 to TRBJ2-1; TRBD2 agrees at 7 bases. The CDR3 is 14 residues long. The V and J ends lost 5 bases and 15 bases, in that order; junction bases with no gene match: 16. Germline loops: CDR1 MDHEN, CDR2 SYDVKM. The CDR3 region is CASSPTPTSRGTFF. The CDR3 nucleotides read TGTGCCAGCAGTCCAACCCCGACTAGCCGAGGTACGTTCTTC.

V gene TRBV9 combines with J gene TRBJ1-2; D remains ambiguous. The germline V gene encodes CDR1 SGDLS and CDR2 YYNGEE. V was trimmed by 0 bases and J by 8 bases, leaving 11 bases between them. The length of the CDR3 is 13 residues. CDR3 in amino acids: CASSVEGGRGYTF. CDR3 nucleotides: TGTGCCAGCAGCGTAGAGGGAGGGCGCGGCTACACCTTC.